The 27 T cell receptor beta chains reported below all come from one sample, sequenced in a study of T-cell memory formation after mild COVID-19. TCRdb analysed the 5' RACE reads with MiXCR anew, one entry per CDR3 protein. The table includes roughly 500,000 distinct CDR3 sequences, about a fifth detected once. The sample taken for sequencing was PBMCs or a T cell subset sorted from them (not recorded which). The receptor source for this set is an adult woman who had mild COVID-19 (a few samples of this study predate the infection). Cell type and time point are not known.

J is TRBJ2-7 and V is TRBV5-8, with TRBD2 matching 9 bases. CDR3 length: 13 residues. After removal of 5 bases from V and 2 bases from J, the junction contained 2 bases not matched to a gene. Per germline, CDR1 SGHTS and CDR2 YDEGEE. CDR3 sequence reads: CASSASGAYEQYF. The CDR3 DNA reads TGTGCCAGCAGTGCTAGCGGGGCCTACGAGCAGTACTTC.

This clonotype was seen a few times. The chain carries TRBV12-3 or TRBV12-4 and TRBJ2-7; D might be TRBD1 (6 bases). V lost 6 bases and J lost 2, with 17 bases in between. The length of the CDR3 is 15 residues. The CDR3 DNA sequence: TGTGCCAGCAGAAAAGCACAGGGCTCGGCCTACGAGCAGTACTTC. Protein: CASRKAQGSAYEQYF.

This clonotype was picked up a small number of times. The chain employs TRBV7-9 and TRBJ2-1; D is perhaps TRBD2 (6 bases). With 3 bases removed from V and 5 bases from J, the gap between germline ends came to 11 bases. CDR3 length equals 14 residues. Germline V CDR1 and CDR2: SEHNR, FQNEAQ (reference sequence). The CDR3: CASSLERVHNEQFF. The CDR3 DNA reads TGTGCCAGCAGCTTGGAGCGGGTTCACAATGAGCAGTTCTTC.

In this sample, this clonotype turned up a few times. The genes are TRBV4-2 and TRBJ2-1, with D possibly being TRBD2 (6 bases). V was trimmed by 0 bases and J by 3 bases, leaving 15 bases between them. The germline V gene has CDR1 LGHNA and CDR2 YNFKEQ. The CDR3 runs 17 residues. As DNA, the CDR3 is TGTGCCAGCAGCCAAGACTGGAGCGCCGGGGGCTACAATGAGCAGTTCTTC. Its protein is CASSQDWSAGGYNEQFF.

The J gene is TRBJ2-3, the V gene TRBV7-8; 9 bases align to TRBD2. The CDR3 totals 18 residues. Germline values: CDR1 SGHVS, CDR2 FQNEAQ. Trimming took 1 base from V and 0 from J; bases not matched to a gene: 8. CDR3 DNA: TGTGCCAGCAGCTTAGGTCGGACTAGCGCGACTAGCACAGATACGCAGTATTTT. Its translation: CASSLGRTSATSTDTQYF.

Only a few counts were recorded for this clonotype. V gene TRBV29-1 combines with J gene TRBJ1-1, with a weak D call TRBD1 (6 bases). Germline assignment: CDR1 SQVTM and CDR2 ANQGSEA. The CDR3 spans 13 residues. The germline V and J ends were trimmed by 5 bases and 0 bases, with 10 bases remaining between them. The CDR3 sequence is CSVLDSMNTEAFF. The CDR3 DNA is TGCAGCGTTTTGGACAGCATGAACACTGAAGCTTTCTTT. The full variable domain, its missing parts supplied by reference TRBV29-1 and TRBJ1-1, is SAVISQKPSRDICQRGTSLTIQCQVDSQVTMMFWYRQQPGQSLTLIATANQGSEATYESGFVIDKFPISRPNLTFSTLTVSNMSPEDSSIYLCSVLDSMNTEAFFGQGTRLTVV.

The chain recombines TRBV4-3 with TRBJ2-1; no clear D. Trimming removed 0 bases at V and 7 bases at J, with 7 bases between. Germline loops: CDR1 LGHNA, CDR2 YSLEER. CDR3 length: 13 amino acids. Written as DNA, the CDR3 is TGCGCCAGCAGCCAAGATACGAGTAATGAGCAGTTCTTC. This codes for CASSQDTSNEQFF.

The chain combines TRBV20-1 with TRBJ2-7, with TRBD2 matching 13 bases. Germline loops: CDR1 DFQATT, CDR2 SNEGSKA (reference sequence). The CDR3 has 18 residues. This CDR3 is CRASRGTSGRVSIYEQYF. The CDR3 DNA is TGCAGAGCTTCTCGGGGAACTAGCGGGAGGGTTTCCATCTACGAGCAGTACTTC.

CDR3 in amino acids: CASSLYGNQPQHF. The CDR3 bases are TGTGCCAGCAGCTTATACGGCAATCAGCCCCAGCATTTT. The J gene is TRBJ1-5, the V gene TRBV7-2; D is uncertain. The CDR3 extends over 13 amino acids. From germline, CDR1 is SGHTA and CDR2 FQGNSA. The ends were cut back, 2 bases at V and 2 bases at J, with 4 bases in the middle. Looking up the rest from reference TRBV7-2 and TRBJ1-5 gives the full variable domain: GAGVSQSPSNKVTEKGKDVELRCDPISGHTALYWYRQSLGQGLEFLIYFQGNSAPDKSGLPSDRFSAERTGGSVSTLTIQRTQQEDSAVYLCASSLYGNQPQHFGDGTRLSIL.

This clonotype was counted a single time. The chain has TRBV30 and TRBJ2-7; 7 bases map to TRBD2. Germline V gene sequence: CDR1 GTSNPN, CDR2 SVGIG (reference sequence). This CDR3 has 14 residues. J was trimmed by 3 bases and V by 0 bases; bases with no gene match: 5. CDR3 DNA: TGTGCCTGGAGTGTACGAGCGGGGCACTACGAGCAGTACTTC. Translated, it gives CAWSVRAGHYEQYF.

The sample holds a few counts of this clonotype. The CDR3 nucleotides read TGTGCCAGGAGTACTAGCGGCGAGACCCAGTACTTC. Translating gives CARSTSGETQYF. The rearrangement joins TRBV2 to TRBJ2-5; 8 bases map to TRBD2. The ends lost 9 bases at V and 5 bases at J; junction bases unmatched: 5. Looked up from germline, CDR1 is SNHLY and CDR2 is FYNNEI. The length of the CDR3 is 12 residues. Looking up the rest from reference TRBV2 and TRBJ2-5 gives the full variable domain: EPEVTQTPSHQVTQMGQEVILRCVPISNHLYFYWYRQILGQKVEFLVSFYNNEISEKSEIFDDQFSVERPDGSNFTLKIRSTKLEDSAMYFCARSTSGETQYFGPGTRLLVL.

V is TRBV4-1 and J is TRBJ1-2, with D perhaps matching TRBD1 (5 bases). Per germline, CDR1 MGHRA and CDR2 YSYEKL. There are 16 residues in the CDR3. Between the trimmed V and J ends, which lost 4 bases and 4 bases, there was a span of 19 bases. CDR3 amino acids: CASSPLPQGKSYGYTF. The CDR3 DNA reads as TGCGCCAGCAGCCCACTCCCCCAGGGAAAGAGCTATGGCTACACCTTC.

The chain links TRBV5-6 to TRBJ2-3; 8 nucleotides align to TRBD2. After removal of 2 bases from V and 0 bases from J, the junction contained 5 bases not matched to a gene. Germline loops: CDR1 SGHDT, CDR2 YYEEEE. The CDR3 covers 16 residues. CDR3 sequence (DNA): TGTGCCAGCAGCTTAAGCGGGGGCCCTAGCACAGATACGCAGTATTTT. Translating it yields CASSLSGGPSTDTQYF.

CDR3 protein: CASSLIGETQYF. CDR3 coding DNA: TGTGCCAGCAGCTTAATCGGGGAGACCCAGTACTTC. The chain carries TRBV7-3 and TRBJ2-5; D uncertain. Trimming removed 1 base at V and 5 bases at J, with 5 bases between. Germline values: CDR1 SGHTA, CDR2 FQGTGA. The CDR3 runs to 12 residues.

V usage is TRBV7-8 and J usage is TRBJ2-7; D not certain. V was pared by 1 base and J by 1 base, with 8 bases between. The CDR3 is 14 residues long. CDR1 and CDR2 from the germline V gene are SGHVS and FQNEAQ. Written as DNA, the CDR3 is TGTGCCAGCAGCTTAGTGTTCGATTCCTACGAGCAGTACTTC. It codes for CASSLVFDSYEQYF.

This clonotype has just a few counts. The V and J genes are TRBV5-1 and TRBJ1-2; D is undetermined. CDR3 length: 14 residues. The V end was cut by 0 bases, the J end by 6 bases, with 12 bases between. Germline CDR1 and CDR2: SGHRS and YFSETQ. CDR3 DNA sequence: TGCGCCAGCAGCTTGGAGGCGGCCTCCGATGGCTACACCTTC. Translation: CASSLEAASDGYTF.

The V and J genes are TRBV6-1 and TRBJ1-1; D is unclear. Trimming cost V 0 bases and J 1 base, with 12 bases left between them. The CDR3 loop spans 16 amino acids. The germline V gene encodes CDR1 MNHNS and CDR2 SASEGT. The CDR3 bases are TGTGCCAGCAGTGAAGCCGTCGGCCGGCGGAACACTGAAGCTTTCTTT. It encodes CASSEAVGRRNTEAFF.

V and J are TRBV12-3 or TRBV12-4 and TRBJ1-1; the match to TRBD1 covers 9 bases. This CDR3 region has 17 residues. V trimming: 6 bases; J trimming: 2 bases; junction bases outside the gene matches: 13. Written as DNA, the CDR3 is TGTGCCAGCAGCATCACCTTAGGACAGGGGCCAAACACTGAAGCTTTCTTT. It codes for CASSITLGQGPNTEAFF.

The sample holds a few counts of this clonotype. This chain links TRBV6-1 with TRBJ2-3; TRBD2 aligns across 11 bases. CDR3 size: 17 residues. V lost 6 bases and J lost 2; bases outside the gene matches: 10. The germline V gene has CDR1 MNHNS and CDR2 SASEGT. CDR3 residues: CASRDPTGLADTDTQYF. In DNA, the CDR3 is TGTGCCAGCAGGGATCCTACGGGACTAGCGGACACAGATACGCAGTATTTT.

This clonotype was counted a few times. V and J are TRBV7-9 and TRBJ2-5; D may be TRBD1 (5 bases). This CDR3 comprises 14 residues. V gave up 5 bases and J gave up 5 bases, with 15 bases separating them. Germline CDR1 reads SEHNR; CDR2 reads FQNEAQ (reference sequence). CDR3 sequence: CASSTWGQPETQYF. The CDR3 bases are TGTGCCAGCAGCACTTGGGGCCAGCCCGAGACCCAGTACTTC.

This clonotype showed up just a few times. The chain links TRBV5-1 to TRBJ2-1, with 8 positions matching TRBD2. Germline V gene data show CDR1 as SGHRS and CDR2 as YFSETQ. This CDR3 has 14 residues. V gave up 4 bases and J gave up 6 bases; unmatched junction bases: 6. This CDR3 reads CASSPIGTSNEQFF. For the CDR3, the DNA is TGCGCCAGCAGCCCGATAGGGACTAGCAATGAGCAGTTCTTC. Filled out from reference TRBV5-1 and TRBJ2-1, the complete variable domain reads KAGVTQTPRYLIKTRGQQVTLSCSPISGHRSVSWYQQTPGQGLQFLFEYFSETQRNKGNFPGRFSGRQFSNSRSEMNVSTLELGDSALYLCASSPIGTSNEQFFGPGTRLTVL.

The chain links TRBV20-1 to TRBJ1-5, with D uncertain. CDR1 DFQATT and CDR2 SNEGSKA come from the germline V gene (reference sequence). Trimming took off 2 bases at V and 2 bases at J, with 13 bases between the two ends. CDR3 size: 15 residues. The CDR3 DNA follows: TGCAGTGCTAGACCCCGCAGCCCGGGCAATCAGCCCCAGCATTTT. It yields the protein CSARPRSPGNQPQHF.

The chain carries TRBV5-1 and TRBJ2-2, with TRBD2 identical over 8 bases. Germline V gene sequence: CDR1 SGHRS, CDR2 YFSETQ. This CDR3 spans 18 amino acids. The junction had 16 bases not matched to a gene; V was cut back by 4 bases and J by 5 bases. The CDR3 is CASSRGGHLAVVTGELFF. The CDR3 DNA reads TGCGCCAGCAGCCGGGGGGGGCACCTGGCTGTAGTAACCGGGGAGCTGTTTTTT.

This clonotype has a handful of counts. The CDR3 coding sequence is TGTGCCACCAGTGATAGGGGGGGACAGCCCTCTGGGGCCAACGTCCTGACTTTC. Protein sequence: CATSDRGGQPSGANVLTF. The chain recombines TRBV24-1 with TRBJ2-6; either TRBD1 or TRBD2 may supply D (7 bases each). The germline V gene encodes CDR1 KGHDR and CDR2 SFDVKD. V was shortened by 3 bases and J by 0 bases, with 14 bases between the two germline ends. This CDR3 spans 18 amino acids.

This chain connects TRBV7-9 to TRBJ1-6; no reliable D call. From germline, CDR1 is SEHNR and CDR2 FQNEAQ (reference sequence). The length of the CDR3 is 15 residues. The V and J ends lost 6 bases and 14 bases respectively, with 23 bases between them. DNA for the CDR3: TGTGCCAGCAGTAAAGCGGGGTCGAGATTGGAGACCCTCCACTTT. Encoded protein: CASSKAGSRLETLHF.

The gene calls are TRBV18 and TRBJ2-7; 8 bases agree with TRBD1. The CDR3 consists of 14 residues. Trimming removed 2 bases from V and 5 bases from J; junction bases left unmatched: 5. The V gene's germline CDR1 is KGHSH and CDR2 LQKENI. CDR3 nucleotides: TGTGCCAGCTCACCAACGGACAGGGACAACGAGCAGTACTTC. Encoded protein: CASSPTDRDNEQYF. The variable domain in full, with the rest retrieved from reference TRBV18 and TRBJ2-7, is NAGVMQNPRHLVRRRGQEARLRCSPMKGHSHVYWYRQLPEEGLKFMVYLQKENIIDESGMPKERFSAEFPKEGPSILRIQQVVRGDSAAYFCASSPTDRDNEQYFGPGTRLTVT.

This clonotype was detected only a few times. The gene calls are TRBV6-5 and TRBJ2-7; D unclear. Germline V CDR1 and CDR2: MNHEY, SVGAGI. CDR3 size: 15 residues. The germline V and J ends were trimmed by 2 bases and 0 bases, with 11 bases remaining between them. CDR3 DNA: TGTGCCAGCAGTTACGAAGACGGCCTCTCCTACGAGCAGTACTTC. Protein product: CASSYEDGLSYEQYF.